This T cell receptor beta chain was retrieved from a study of T cell clonality in common variable immunodeficiency. Study observations and caveats: Common variable immunodeficiency TCR beta sequences reportedly had fewer deletions and N-nucleotide insertions.

Equal genomic DNA amounts from CVID and control samples were sequenced. TCRdb's copy holds only in-frame clones and misses some; the assay was immunoSEQ multiplex PCR. Observed in the sample are under 30,000 clones, none of them singletons. This clone was picked up a small number of times. Its antigen is undetermined. Sequenced material: peripheral blood mononuclear cells. The source is a human donor with common variable immunodeficiency.

Here the CDR3 reads CASSLKAGGRYEQYF. Partial CDR3 DNA: TGTGCCAGCAGCTTAAAAGCGGGGGGACGCTACGAG. This chain uses TRBV7-2 with TRBJ2-7, with 9 bases lining up with TRBD2. The read halts 3 residues ahead of the CDR3 end, with the missing end drawn from the germline J gene. The CDR3 spans 15 residues. The germline gives CDR1 SGHTA, CDR2 FQGNSA. Unmatched junction bases numbered 5, after V lost 2 bases and J lost 3 bases.